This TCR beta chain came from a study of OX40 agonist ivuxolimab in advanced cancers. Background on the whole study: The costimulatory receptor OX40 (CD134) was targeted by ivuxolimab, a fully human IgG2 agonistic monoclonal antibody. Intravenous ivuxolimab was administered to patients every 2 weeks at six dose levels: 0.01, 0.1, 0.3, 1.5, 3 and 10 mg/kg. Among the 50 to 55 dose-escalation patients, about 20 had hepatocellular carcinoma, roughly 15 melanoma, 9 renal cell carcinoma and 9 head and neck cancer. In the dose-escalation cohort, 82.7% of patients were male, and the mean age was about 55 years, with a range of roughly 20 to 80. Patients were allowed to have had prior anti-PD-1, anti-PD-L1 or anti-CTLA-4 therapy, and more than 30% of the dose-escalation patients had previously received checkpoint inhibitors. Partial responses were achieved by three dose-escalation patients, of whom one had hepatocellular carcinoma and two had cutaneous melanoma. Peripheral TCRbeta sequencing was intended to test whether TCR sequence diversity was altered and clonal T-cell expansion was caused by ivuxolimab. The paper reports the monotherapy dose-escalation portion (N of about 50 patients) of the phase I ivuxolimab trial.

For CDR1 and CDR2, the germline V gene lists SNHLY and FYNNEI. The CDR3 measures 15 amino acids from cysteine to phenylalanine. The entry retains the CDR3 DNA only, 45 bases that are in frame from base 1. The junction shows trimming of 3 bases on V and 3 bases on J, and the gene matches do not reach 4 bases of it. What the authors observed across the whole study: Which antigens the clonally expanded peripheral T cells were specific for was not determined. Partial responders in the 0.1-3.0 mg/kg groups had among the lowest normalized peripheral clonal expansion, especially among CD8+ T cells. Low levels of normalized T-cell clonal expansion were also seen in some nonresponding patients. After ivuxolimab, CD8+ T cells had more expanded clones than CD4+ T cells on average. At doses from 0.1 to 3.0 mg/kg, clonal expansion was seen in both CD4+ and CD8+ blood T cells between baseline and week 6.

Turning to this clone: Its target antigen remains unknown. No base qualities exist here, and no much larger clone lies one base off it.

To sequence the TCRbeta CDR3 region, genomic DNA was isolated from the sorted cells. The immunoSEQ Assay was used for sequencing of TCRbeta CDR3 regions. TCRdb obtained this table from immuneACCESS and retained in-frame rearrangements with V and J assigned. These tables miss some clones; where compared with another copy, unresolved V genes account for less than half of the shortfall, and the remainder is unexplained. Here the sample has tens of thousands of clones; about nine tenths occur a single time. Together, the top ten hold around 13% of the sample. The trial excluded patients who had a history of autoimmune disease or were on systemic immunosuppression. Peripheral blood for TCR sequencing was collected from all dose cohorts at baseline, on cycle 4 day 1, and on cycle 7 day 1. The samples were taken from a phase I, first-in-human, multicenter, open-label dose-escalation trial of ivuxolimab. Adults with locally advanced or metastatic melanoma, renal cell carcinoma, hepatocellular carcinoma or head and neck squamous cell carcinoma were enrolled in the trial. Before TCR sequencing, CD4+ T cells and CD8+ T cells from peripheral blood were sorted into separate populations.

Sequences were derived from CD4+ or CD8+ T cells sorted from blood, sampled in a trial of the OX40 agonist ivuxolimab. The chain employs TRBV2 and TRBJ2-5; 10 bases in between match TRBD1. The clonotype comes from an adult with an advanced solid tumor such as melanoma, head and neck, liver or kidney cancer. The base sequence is TGTGCCAGCAGTGATAGAGGGACAGGGGAAGAGACCCAGTACTTC. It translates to CASSDRGTGEETQYF.